The clone carrying this T cell receptor beta chain turned up a few times. Its antigen is not identified. Nucleic acids came from premalignant or tumor cells enriched by macro-dissection. The CDR3 loop spans 11 amino acids. CDR1 and CDR2 from the germline V gene are SGHRS and YFSETQ. Trimming removed 0 bases at V and 9 bases at J, with 4 bases between. These data are taken from a study of immune evolution from preneoplasia to lung adenocarcinoma. The repertoire was sequenced with immunoSEQ multiplex PCR; TCRdb's copy has only in-frame clones and lacks some. This sample has about 26,000 clones, with 65% to 75% found just once. Findings and caveats of the study: Top clone share appeared to fall from AAH through AIS, MIA, adenocarcinoma. Normal lung had highest clonality; later lesions appeared denser, more diverse.

This TCR came from a person aged 60 to 70 with invasive lung adenocarcinoma. Some clones in this sample may be carry-over from other donors' samples. The chain uses TRBV5-1 and TRBJ2-1; D is undetermined. Sequenced material: FFPE invasive lung adenocarcinoma tissue. CDR3 coding DNA: TGCGCCAGCAGCTTGGTGCGTGAGCAGTTCTTC. It encodes CASSLVREQFF.